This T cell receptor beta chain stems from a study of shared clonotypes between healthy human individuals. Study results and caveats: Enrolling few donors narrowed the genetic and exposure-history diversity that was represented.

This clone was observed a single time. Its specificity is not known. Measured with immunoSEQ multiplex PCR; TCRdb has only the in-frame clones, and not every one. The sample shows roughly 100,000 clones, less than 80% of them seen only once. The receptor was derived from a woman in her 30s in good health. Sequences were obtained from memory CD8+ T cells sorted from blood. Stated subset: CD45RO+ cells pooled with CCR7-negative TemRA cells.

CDR3: CASSYYPDRGDTQYF. DNA for the CDR3: TGCGCCAGCAGCTACTATCCGGACAGGGGAGATACGCAGTATTTT. The V call is TRBV5-1, the J call TRBJ2-3; 9 bases line up with TRBD1. V lost 3 bases, J lost 5 bases, and 7 bases stayed unmatched. The CDR3 is made up of 15 amino acids. Germline CDR1 is SGHRS and CDR2 is YFSETQ. Complete variable domain (other parts from reference TRBV5-1 and TRBJ2-3): KAGVTQTPRYLIKTRGQQVTLSCSPISGHRSVSWYQQTPGQGLQFLFEYFSETQRNKGNFPGRFSGRQFSNSRSEMNVSTLELGDSALYLCASSYYPDRGDTQYFGPGTRLTVL.